These 29 T cell receptor beta chains came from one sample sequenced in a study of stem cell transplantation in POMP-related autoinflammatory disease. Produced via immunoSEQ multiplex PCR; TCRdb's table is partial and in-frame only. The profile shows around 1,300 clones, roughly 75% of them singletons. The specimen comprised Tregs from PBMCs, sampled before stem cell transplantation. The receptors come from a human donor with POMP-related autoinflammation and immune dysregulation (PRAID).

The rearrangement uses TRBV19 and TRBJ2-1, with a weak D call TRBD2 (5 bases). Trimming cost V 3 bases and J 0 bases, with 21 bases left between them. The CDR3 sequence is 19 residues long. Germline V gene sequence: CDR1 LNHDA, CDR2 SQIVND (reference sequence). The chain's CDR3 is CASSIALILASNSYNEQFF. In DNA form, the CDR3 reads TGTGCCAGTAGTATCGCCCTCATCCTAGCTTCGAACTCCTACAATGAGCAGTTCTTC.

This chain links TRBV7-6 with TRBJ2-3, with TRBD2 matching over 11 bases. The CDR3 loop spans 16 amino acids. Per the germline V gene, CDR1 is SGHVS and CDR2 is FNYEAQ. The V segment lost 4 bases and the J segment 3 bases; nucleotides outside the gene matches: 6. DNA for the CDR3: TGTGCCAGCAGCTCCTTAGCGGGAGGGTTGACAGATACGCAGTATTTT. Residues: CASSSLAGGLTDTQYF. The variable domain in full, completed from reference TRBV7-6 and TRBJ2-3, reads GAGVSQSPRYKVTKRGQDVALRCDPISGHVSLYWYRQALGQGPEFLTYFNYEAQQDKSGLPNDRFSAERPEGSISTLTIQRTEQRDSAMYRCASSSLAGGLTDTQYFGPGTRLTVL.

CDR3 coding DNA: TGTGCCAGCTCACCCCCGGGGACAGGGGGAAACAATGAGCAGTTCTTC. Its protein is CASSPPGTGGNNEQFF. The chain employs TRBV18 and TRBJ2-1; TRBD1 aligns across 11 bases. Trimming removed 3 bases from V and 5 bases from J; junction bases left unmatched: 6. The CDR3 is 16 amino acids. Germline V gene data show CDR1 as KGHSH and CDR2 as LQKENI.

This clone was found a few times. The chain links TRBV27 to TRBJ1-5, with D hard to call. CDR1 is MNHEY, CDR2 SMNVEV, per germline (reference sequence). There are 13 residues in the CDR3. V dropped 6 bases and J dropped 5 bases, with 11 bases sitting between them. CDR3 sequence: CASRARGHQPQHF. The CDR3 DNA follows: TGTGCCAGCAGAGCGAGAGGACATCAGCCCCAGCATTTT.

The chain combines TRBV18 with TRBJ2-3; no clear D. V was cut by 2 bases and J by 2 bases, with 11 bases left in between. This CDR3 has 15 amino acids. The germline V gene encodes CDR1 KGHSH and CDR2 LQKENI. The CDR3 here is CASSPEWLLTDTQYF. CDR3 DNA sequence: TGTGCCAGCTCACCAGAGTGGCTTCTCACAGATACGCAGTATTTT.

The CDR3 loop is CASSLKAVQYGYTF. DNA for the CDR3: TGTGCCAGCAGCTTGAAGGCCGTGCAATATGGCTACACCTTC. The rearrangement uses TRBV5-6 and TRBJ1-2; D gene ambiguous. CDR1 and CDR2 from the germline V gene are SGHDT and YYEEEE. Trimming took 1 base from V and 5 from J, leaving 12 bases between them. The length of the CDR3 is 14 residues.

This chain joins TRBV7-9 and TRBJ2-6; D uncertain. This CDR3 is built from 19 residues. Germline V lookup: CDR1 SEHNR, CDR2 FQNEAQ (reference sequence). V shed 5 bases and J shed 5 bases, with 25 bases lying between them. The CDR3 bases are TGTGCCAGCAGCCTTTTTAAATACCATGACAAAAGTCGGGCCAACGTCCTGACTTTC. Its translation is CASSLFKYHDKSRANVLTF.

This clone showed up just a few times. The rearrangement links TRBV11-2 to TRBJ1-1; TRBD1 matches 9 bases. With V trimmed by 5 bases and J by 8 bases, 9 bases remained unmatched. The germline V gene has CDR1 SGHAT and CDR2 FQNNGV. The CDR3 is made up of 14 amino acids. The CDR3 DNA reads TGTGCCAGCAGCAGTGACAGGGGGTCACGGGAAGCTTTCTTT. Protein sequence: CASSSDRGSREAFF. Filled out from reference TRBV11-2 and TRBJ1-1, the complete variable domain reads EAGVAQSPRYKIIEKRQSVAFWCNPISGHATLYWYQQILGQGPKLLIQFQNNGVVDDSQLPKDRFSAERLKGVDSTLKIQPAKLEDSAVYLCASSSDRGSREAFFGQGTRLTVV.

This clone was recorded a few times. The CDR3 DNA reads TGTGCCGGATCCACGTCCCTCTCTGGAAACACCATATATTTT. Translation: CAGSTSLSGNTIYF. The V and J genes are TRBV5-5 and TRBJ1-3; D gene uncertain. Germline CDR1 SGHKS, CDR2 YYEKEE (reference sequence). The CDR3 loop spans 14 amino acids. Between the trimmed V and J ends, which lost 10 bases and 0 bases, there was a span of 14 bases.

The genes are TRBV5-1 and TRBJ1-2, with D possibly TRBD1 on 6 matching bases. Per the germline V gene, CDR1 is SGHRS and CDR2 is YFSETQ. V shed 9 bases and J shed 3 bases, with 15 bases lying between them. The CDR3 runs 13 residues. The CDR3 DNA reads as TGCGCCACCCGCTACAGGGCGGACTATGGCTACACCTTC. It is translated as CATRYRADYGYTF.

The chain recombines TRBV2 with TRBJ2-7, with 15 bases aligning to TRBD2. The CDR3 has 19 amino acids. V was clipped by 4 bases and J by 3 bases; unmatched bases: 13. Germline V CDR1 and CDR2: SNHLY, FYNNEI. The CDR3 bases are TGTGCCAGCAGTGTTAGGGATGGTGGACTAGCGGGAGGGCTCTACGAGCAGTACTTC. Its translation: CASSVRDGGLAGGLYEQYF.

The rearrangement joins TRBV30 to TRBJ1-2; perhaps TRBD1 as D (6 bases). V was trimmed by 0 bases and J by 7 bases, leaving 6 bases between them. Germline CDR1 GTSNPN, CDR2 SVGIG (reference sequence). The CDR3 extends over 11 amino acids. The CDR3 DNA reads as TGTGCCTGGAGTGTAGGGGGTGGCTACACCTTC. Amino acid sequence: CAWSVGGGYTF.

This chain links TRBV5-1 with TRBJ2-1; TRBD2 matches 11 bases. The CDR3 has 16 amino acids. The ends lost 1 base at V and 2 bases at J; junction bases unmatched: 2. CDR1 is SGHRS and CDR2 is YFSETQ in the germline V gene. The CDR3 coding sequence is TGCGCCAGCAGCTTGAGACTAGCGGGACCCTACAATGAGCAGTTCTTC. Protein: CASSLRLAGPYNEQFF.

The chain uses TRBV27 and TRBJ1-5; TRBD1 aligns across 8 bases. This CDR3 is 13 amino acids long. Trimming cost V 6 bases and J 5 bases; bases outside gene matches: 3. Germline CDR1 MNHEY, CDR2 SMNVEV (reference sequence). The chain's CDR3 is CASSRQGHQPQHF. For the CDR3, the DNA is TGTGCCAGCAGCAGACAGGGGCATCAGCCCCAGCATTTT.

This chain joins TRBV2 and TRBJ2-5; 7 bases line up with TRBD2. CDR1 and CDR2 from the germline V gene are SNHLY and FYNNEI. Unmatched junction bases numbered 7, after V lost 6 bases and J lost 3 bases. The CDR3 is 14 amino acids. CDR3 sequence reads: CASRAGLAEETQYF. The DNA for the CDR3 is TGTGCCAGCAGAGCGGGGCTAGCGGAAGAGACCCAGTACTTC. Combining the CDR3 with reference TRBV2 and TRBJ2-5 gives the whole variable domain EPEVTQTPSHQVTQMGQEVILRCVPISNHLYFYWYRQILGQKVEFLVSFYNNEISEKSEIFDDQFSVERPDGSNFTLKIRSTKLEDSAMYFCASRAGLAEETQYFGPGTRLLVL.

The V and J genes are TRBV7-3 and TRBJ1-6; D gene unclear. V lost 4 bases and J 10 bases, leaving 11 bases between the germline ends. The CDR3 contains 13 residues. The germline gives CDR1 SGHTA, CDR2 FQGTGA. As DNA, the CDR3 is TGTGCCAGCAGCTCAGTGGTGGGCTCACCCCTCCACTTT. Translation: CASSSVVGSPLHF.

The rearrangement uses TRBV6-1 and TRBJ2-3; TRBD2 agrees at 8 bases. The trim removed 2 bases at V and 7 bases at J, leaving 14 bases unmatched. This CDR3 region has 17 residues. Germline V gives CDR1 MNHNS, CDR2 SASEGT. CDR3 bases: TGTGCCAGCAGTGAAAGAGAAGGTAGCGGGATGCTCCATACGCAGTATTTT. As protein: CASSEREGSGMLHTQYF.

V is TRBV28 and J is TRBJ2-3; D is undetermined. Germline CDR1 MDHEN, CDR2 SYDVKM. Between the trimmed V and J ends, which lost 6 bases and 0 bases, there was a span of 13 bases. The length of the CDR3 is 15 residues. CDR3 nucleotide sequence: TGTGCCAGCAGCCCCCTAAGTACTAGCACAGATACGCAGTATTTT. Residues: CASSPLSTSTDTQYF.

The chain joins TRBV6-1 to TRBJ2-4, with D possibly being TRBD2 (6 bases). The CDR3 has 13 amino acids. CDR1 and CDR2 from the germline V gene are MNHNS and SASEGT. V was shortened by 10 bases and J by 0 bases, with 10 bases between the two germline ends. The CDR3 is CATRDLAKNIQYF. Here the CDR3 DNA reads TGTGCCACTAGGGACTTAGCCAAAAACATTCAGTACTTC.

This chain connects TRBV27 to TRBJ1-2; D not certain. Between the trimmed V and J ends, which lost 5 bases and 7 bases, there was a span of 11 bases. This CDR3 is 12 amino acids long. From germline, CDR1 is MNHEY and CDR2 SMNVEV (reference sequence). The CDR3 sequence: CASSAYRGGYTF. The CDR3 DNA reads TGTGCCAGCAGTGCCTACCGAGGTGGCTACACCTTC.

The chain recombines TRBV19 with TRBJ2-7, with 7 bases fitting TRBD1. CDR1 is LNHDA, CDR2 SQIVND, per germline (reference sequence). The CDR3 sequence is 16 residues long. V lost 6 bases to trimming and J lost 5 bases; unmatched junction nucleotides: 16. CDR3 DNA: TGTGCCAGTAGGAGAAGACCAGGGGGTGAGGTGGACGAGCAGTACTTC. Amino acids: CASRRRPGGEVDEQYF.

The rearrangement uses TRBV5-1 and TRBJ2-1; tentatively, D is TRBD2 (5 bases). Germline V gene data show CDR1 as SGHRS and CDR2 as YFSETQ. The CDR3 extends over 16 amino acids. V was shortened by 0 bases and J by 6 bases, with 16 bases between the two germline ends. The CDR3 sequence is CASSLGGLLVPNEQFF. For the CDR3, the DNA is TGCGCCAGCAGCTTGGGAGGACTTCTAGTGCCCAATGAGCAGTTCTTC.

This rearrangement joins TRBV7-2 to TRBJ2-1; no reliable D call. Trimming left V 6 bases short and J 0 bases short, with 9 bases between. This CDR3 comprises 14 residues. The germline V gene has CDR1 SGHTA and CDR2 FQGNSA. This chain's CDR3 is CASRPGISYNEQFF. The DNA for the CDR3 is TGTGCCAGCAGGCCGGGCATCTCCTACAATGAGCAGTTCTTC.

The J gene is TRBJ2-5, the V gene TRBV11-1; 7 bases line up with TRBD1. J was trimmed by 7 bases and V by 5 bases; bases with no gene match: 13. Per the germline V gene, CDR1 is SGHAT and CDR2 is FQDESV (reference sequence). The CDR3 is 15 amino acids. The CDR3 sequence: CASSLTGTVKMTQYF. The CDR3 DNA reads TGTGCCAGCAGCCTCACCGGGACAGTAAAAATGACCCAGTACTTC.

The chain combines TRBV6-6 with TRBJ2-7, with 11 bases identical to TRBD1. V was pared by 5 bases and J by 7 bases, with 7 bases of the junction left unmatched. The CDR3 runs 14 residues. Germline lookup yields CDR1 MNHNY and CDR2 SVGAGI (reference sequence). CDR3 protein: CASSPRTGGREQYF. The CDR3, as DNA: TGTGCCAGCAGTCCTCGGACAGGGGGCAGAGAGCAGTACTTC.

V is TRBV10-1 and J is TRBJ1-2, with a tentative D call TRBD1 (5 bases). CDR1 is WNHNN and CDR2 is SYGVQD in the germline V gene (reference sequence). The CDR3 runs 13 residues. Between the trimmed V and J ends, which lost 6 bases and 7 bases, there was a span of 15 bases. For the CDR3, the DNA is TGCGCCAGCAGCCCGGGACCAAAGGGTGGCTACACCTTC. Translating it yields CASSPGPKGGYTF.

This chain links TRBV2 with TRBJ1-1, with 11 positions matching TRBD1. The CDR3 covers 14 residues. Germline V gene data show CDR1 as SNHLY and CDR2 as FYNNEI. The junction had 2 bases not matched to a gene; V was cut back by 6 bases and J by 2 bases. This chain's CDR3 is CASSWTGGNTEAFF. As DNA, the CDR3 is TGTGCCAGCAGCTGGACAGGGGGCAACACTGAAGCTTTCTTT.

This clone is a singleton in its sample. V gene TRBV6-5 combines with J gene TRBJ2-3, with D perhaps matching TRBD2 (6 bases). Looked up from germline, CDR1 is MNHEY and CDR2 is SVGAGI. The CDR3 has 14 residues. Between the trimmed V and J ends, which lost 10 bases and 2 bases, there was a span of 16 bases. The CDR3 spells CATRRGADTDTQYF. The CDR3 bases are TGTGCCACTCGGCGGGGAGCCGACACAGATACGCAGTATTTT.

The chain couples TRBV11-2 to TRBJ1-3, with 8 bases identical to TRBD1. CDR1 is SGHAT and CDR2 is FQNNGV in the germline V gene. V lost 4 bases and J lost 8; bases outside the gene matches: 4. The CDR3 runs to 13 residues. The CDR3 nucleotides read TGTGCCAGCAGCTCGGACAGGGTCCACACCATATATTTT. Protein product: CASSSDRVHTIYF. Complete variable domain (other parts from reference TRBV11-2 and TRBJ1-3): EAGVAQSPRYKIIEKRQSVAFWCNPISGHATLYWYQQILGQGPKLLIQFQNNGVVDDSQLPKDRFSAERLKGVDSTLKIQPAKLEDSAVYLCASSSDRVHTIYFGEGSWLTVV.